The rows below give T cell receptor beta chains drawn from one sample of a study of blood T cell repertoires in COVID-19. The method was immunoSEQ multiplex PCR; TCRdb's version includes in-frame clones alone and lacks a portion of them. The data contain around 65,000 clones, roughly three quarters of them seen just once; the ten biggest clones take up about a fifth. The source material was peripheral blood. These receptors originate from a woman at least 80 years old with active or convalescent COVID-19. The CDR3 runs from the conserved cysteine through the conserved F or W. D genes are given only for firm matches. The size of a clone is reported for some rows only, either as once, few or many, or as a class for expanded clones.

CDR3aa	CDR3nt	j_gene	abundance	v_gene	d_gene
CASSLSTGKGSPLHF	TGTGCCAGCAGCTTATCTACAGGGAAGGGTTCACCCCTCCACTTT	TRBJ1-6	.	TRBV11-2	.
CASRQTGGSNEKLFF	TGTGCCAGCCGTCAAACGGGGGGCTCCAATGAAAAACTGTTTTTT	TRBJ1-4	.	TRBV19	.
CASSLGTGEGAFF	TGTGCCAGCAGTTTAGGGACAGGGGAAGGGGCTTTCTTT	TRBJ1-1	few	TRBV12-3/TRBV12-4	TRBD1
CAWIGGRRELFF	TGTGCCTGGATAGGAGGCCGTAGGGAGCTGTTTTTT	TRBJ2-2	.	TRBV30	.
CASAEDRGGEGYTF	TGCGCCAGCGCTGAGGACAGGGGTGGGGAAGGCTACACCTTC	TRBJ1-2	.	TRBV5-1	TRBD1
CASTPGQRTDTQYF	TGTGCCAGCACCCCGGGACAGCGAACAGATACGCAGTATTTT	TRBJ2-3	.	TRBV9	TRBD1
CASSFGQGGETQYF	TGTGCCAGCAGTTTCGGACAGGGTGGAGAGACCCAGTACTTC	TRBJ2-5	many	TRBV6-5	TRBD1
CASSEATSQETQYF	TGTGCCAGCAGCGAGGCAACGAGTCAAGAGACCCAGTACTTC	TRBJ2-5	.	TRBV5-5	.
CASSPNRNSPLHF	TGTGCCAGCAGTCCGAACCGGAATTCACCCCTCCACTTT	TRBJ1-6	.	TRBV6-9	.
CASSPATGPESPLHF	TGTGCCAGCAGCCCCGCGACAGGGCCCGAATCACCCCTCCACTTT	TRBJ1-6	.	TRBV3-1/TRBV3-2	TRBD1
CASSFQGPGEKLFF	TGTGCCAGCTCGTTCCAGGGGCCCGGGGAAAAACTGTTTTTT	TRBJ1-4	.	TRBV18	.
CASSQGQGDQPQHF	TGCGCCAGCAGCCAGGGACAGGGGGATCAGCCCCAGCATTTT	TRBJ1-5	.	TRBV4-1	TRBD1
CASRSDGSATEAFF	TGTGCCAGCAGGAGCGACGGGTCTGCAACTGAAGCTTTCTTT	TRBJ1-1	.	TRBV6-4	.
CASTWSGESSYEQYF	TGTGCCAGCACTTGGAGTGGCGAGAGCTCCTACGAGCAGTACTTC	TRBJ2-7	.	TRBV2	.
CASSLTLGRDTQYF	TGTGCCAGCAGCTTGACCTTGGGGAGGGATACGCAGTATTTT	TRBJ2-3	.	TRBV5-4	.
CAWSVTAGATEAFF	TGTGCCTGGAGTGTTACGGCAGGGGCCACTGAAGCTTTCTTT	TRBJ1-1	.	TRBV30	.
CAWSVSGYGYTF	TGTGCCTGGAGTGTATCAGGCTATGGCTACACCTTC	TRBJ1-2	.	TRBV30	.
CASSLGGGGRLNGYTF	TGTGCCAGCAGCTTAGGGGGAGGGGGGAGGTTGAATGGCTACACCTTC	TRBJ1-2	few	TRBV7-2	.
CASRTDRVDGYTF	TGTGCCAGCCGAACGGACAGGGTTGACGGCTACACCTTC	TRBJ1-2	.	TRBV2	TRBD1
CASSPTGLASDTQYF	TGTGCCAGCAGCCCCACGGGACTAGCGTCGGATACGCAGTATTTT	TRBJ2-3	once	TRBV9	TRBD2
CASSPRRGRLDTQYF	TGTGCCAGCTCGCCGCGGAGGGGGCGATTAGATACGCAGTATTTT	TRBJ2-3	.	TRBV5-8	.
CASSSDSTGTEAFF	TGTGCCAGCAGCTCGGACTCGACGGGCACTGAAGCTTTCTTT	TRBJ1-1	.	TRBV9	.
CASSTAGGETQYF	TGTGCCAGTAGTACGGCGGGGGGAGAGACCCAGTACTTC	TRBJ2-5	once	TRBV19	TRBD2
CASCPAGGYTEAFF	TGTGCCAGCTGTCCGGCAGGGGGGTACACTGAAGCTTTCTTT	TRBJ1-1	.	TRBV2	TRBD1
CASSEMTGGGQPQHF	TGTGCCAGCAGTGAAATGACAGGGGGTGGACAGCCCCAGCATTTT	TRBJ1-5	.	TRBV6-1	TRBD1
CAIKGGSGETQYF	TGTGCCATCAAGGGGGGGAGTGGTGAGACCCAGTACTTC	TRBJ2-5	.	TRBV10-3	.
CASSIRAGTGGPLHF	TGTGCCAGTAGTATACGCGCCGGGACAGGGGGACCCCTCCACTTT	TRBJ1-6	.	TRBV19	TRBD1
CASRETGGFYGYTF	TGTGCCAGCAGAGAGACAGGGGGATTCTATGGCTACACCTTC	TRBJ1-2	.	TRBV2	TRBD1
CASRRDRVYEKLFF	TGTGCCAGCAGAAGAGACAGGGTATATGAAAAACTGTTTTTT	TRBJ1-4	few	TRBV6-6	TRBD1
CASSDRGRSEAFF	TGTGCCAGCAGTGACAGGGGGCGTTCTGAAGCTTTCTTT	TRBJ1-1	.	TRBV2	TRBD1
CASNALTEPNTEAFF	TGTGCCAGCAATGCCTTGACAGAGCCGAACACTGAAGCTTTCTTT	TRBJ1-1	few	TRBV25-1	.
CASSLGSLRSTDTQYF	TGTGCCAGCAGCTTGGGGTCACTTAGAAGCACAGATACGCAGTATTTT	TRBJ2-3	.	TRBV5-4	.
CASSQVDMGIREAAQHF	TGCGCCAGCAGCCAAGTGGACATGGGAATAAGGGAGGCAGCCCAGCATTTT	TRBJ1-5	.	TRBV4-1	.
CASSVGGRAYGYTF	TGTGCCAGCAGCGTAGGAGGGAGGGCCTATGGCTACACCTTC	TRBJ1-2	.	TRBV9	.
CASSAQKNTEAFF	TGCGCCAGCAGTGCACAGAAGAACACTGAAGCTTTCTTT	TRBJ1-1	.	TRBV10-1	.
CASSRGQGIYNEQFF	TGTGCCAGCTCCCGCGGACAGGGGATCTACAATGAGCAGTTCTTC	TRBJ2-1	.	TRBV18	TRBD1
CASSYLPTNEQFF	TGTGCCAGCAGTTACCTCCCTACCAATGAGCAGTTCTTC	TRBJ2-1	few	TRBV6-2/TRBV6-3	.
CASSQDVGRGYTF	TGCGCCAGCAGCCAAGATGTAGGCAGGGGGTACACCTTC	TRBJ1-2	once	TRBV4-1	TRBD1
CAISDGQFQETQYF	TGTGCCATCAGTGATGGACAGTTCCAAGAGACCCAGTACTTC	TRBJ2-5	.	TRBV10-3	.
CASSQGRVTEAFF	TGTGCCAGCAGCCAGGGTAGGGTCACTGAAGCTTTCTTT	TRBJ1-1	few	TRBV6-5	.
CASSSLSGSEQYF	TGCGCCAGCTCCTCATTAAGCGGGTCCGAGCAGTACTTC	TRBJ2-7	.	TRBV5-1	.